This T cell receptor (beta chain) was recovered during a study of blood T cell repertoires in COVID-19. As for the study in general: The United States, Italy and Spain were the sources of the acute and convalescent COVID-19 samples. T cells, B-cell-depleted T cells, or PBMCs supplied cDNA or gDNA.

Per the original data handling: By means of reference gene primer amplification, nucleated cell counts were estimated. Sequencing was performed with immunoSEQ multiplex PCR; in TCRdb, only in-frame clones are kept and a portion is missing. The V and J calls and clone size are taken from that table; D and trimming were inferred from the DNA. The data hold around 56,000 clones, with less than 75% observed a single time. V lost 4 bases and J lost 3, with 26 bases in between. This CDR3 has 19 residues. Germline V gene lookup returns CDR1 SGHTS and CDR2 YDEGEE. The sequence derives from a woman aged 70-85 years with acute or convalescent COVID-19. Sequenced material: peripheral blood. The chain joins TRBV5-8 to TRBJ2-1; possible D gene TRBD1, 5 bases. The CDR3 nucleotides read TGTGCCAGCAGCAAGACCCCCCACAGGCCCTACGGCTTCTACAATGAGCAGTTCTTC. Protein sequence: CASSKTPHRPYGFYNEQFF.